This T cell receptor beta chain is from a study of patients and donors after allogeneic stem cell transplantation. This CDR3 is built from 17 residues. After removal of 4 bases from V and 0 bases from J, the junction contained 8 bases not matched to a gene. Germline V gene lookup returns CDR1 SGHRS and CDR2 YFSETQ. TCRdb ran MiXCR on the RT-PCR reads and lists one entry per CDR3 protein. Of 920,000 or so distinct CDR3 sequences listed, roughly 18% are singletons. The chain has TRBV5-1 and TRBJ2-4; 9 bases are a match to TRBD1. The sequenced sample was blood, either unsorted or a sorted T cell fraction (not recorded which). The sequence was collected from a human donor who was either an allogeneic HSCT recipient or a stem cell or donor lymphocyte infusion donor (not recorded which). It is not recorded whose cells these are; they may come from a transplant donor. CDR3 sequence: CASSGQWTGVAKNIQYF. CDR3 DNA: TGCGCCAGCAGCGGACAGTGGACAGGGGTAGCCAAAAACATTCAGTACTTC.